This TCR beta chain was documented in a study of CD8 T cells in ankylosing spondylitis. In this sample, this clonotype turned up many times. What it binds is unknown. Findings and caveats of the study: Peripheral blood held disease-linked clones only at relatively low frequency, and these were CD8+. Blood of patients with ankylosing spondylitis appeared to be characterized by a TCR beta motif of eight highly homologous variants.

TCRdb itself ran the 5' RACE reads through MiXCR, one entry per CDR3 protein. In the table there are about 460,000 distinct CDR3 sequences, under 5.5% of which are singletons. Germline V gene lookup returns CDR1 SQVTM and CDR2 ANQGSEA. J lost 10 bases, V lost 3 bases, and 12 bases had no gene match. This CDR3 is 14 amino acids long. The clonotype originates from a male donor with ankylosing spondylitis. Sequencing was done on a sample of blood, either unsorted or a sorted T cell fraction (not recorded which). The chain joins TRBV29-1 to TRBJ2-1, with 7 positions matching TRBD2. CDR3: CSVDRGRGSREQFF. The DNA of the CDR3 is TGCAGCGTTGATCGCGGGAGAGGATCTCGGGAGCAGTTCTTC.